This passage covers 9 T cell receptor beta chains from one sample sequenced in a study of Graves' ophthalmopathy and Graves' hyperthyroidism. Beta-chain TCR CDR3 regions were amplified from RNA transcripts. The first round was an RT-PCR with HTBI primers, and the second round was a multiplex PCR. One entry per CDR3 protein, called by TCRdb with MiXCR from the multiplex PCR reads. The table shows hundreds of thousands of distinct CDR3 sequences, with around 42% occurring only once. Specimen: peripheral blood. Source of these receptors: an adult man with Graves' ophthalmopathy.

This clonotype was seen a single time. This chain links TRBV6-2 or TRBV6-3 with TRBJ1-4; D is ambiguous. Trimming pared 8 bases from V and 5 bases from J, leaving 6 bases between. CDR1 is MNHEY, CDR2 SVGEGT, per germline. This CDR3 has 11 amino acids. As DNA, the CDR3 is TGTGCCAGCGTCGGGAATGAAAAACTGTTTTTT. The encoded protein is CASVGNEKLFF.

The chain employs TRBV6-6 and TRBJ2-2; D ambiguous. CDR1 MNHNY and CDR2 SVGAGI come from the germline V gene (reference sequence). The CDR3 contains 12 residues. V dropped 2 bases and J dropped 8 bases, with 6 bases sitting between them. The CDR3 region has the DNA TGTGCCAGCAGTTACGGGCCGGGGGAGCTGTTTTTT. This encodes CASSYGPGELFF.

The chain joins TRBV28 to TRBJ1-1; D is perhaps TRBD1 (6 bases). CDR1 is MDHEN and CDR2 is SYDVKM in the germline V gene. V dropped 10 bases and J dropped 0 bases, with 12 bases sitting between them. The length of the CDR3 is 13 residues. This CDR3 reads CAIPQGLNTEAFF. As DNA, the CDR3 is TGTGCCATCCCACAGGGCCTGAACACTGAAGCTTTCTTT. Looking up the rest from reference TRBV28 and TRBJ1-1 gives the full variable domain: DVKVTQSSRYLVKRTGEKVFLECVQDMDHENMFWYRQDPGLGLRLIYFSYDVKMKEKGDIPEGYSVSREKKERFSLILESASTNQTSMYLCAIPQGLNTEAFFGQGTRLTVV.

The chain uses TRBV9 and TRBJ2-7, with TRBD1 matching over 9 bases. Germline CDR1 reads SGDLS; CDR2 reads YYNGEE. This CDR3 has 15 residues. V was pared by 3 bases and J by 6 bases, with 10 bases of the junction left unmatched. In nucleotides, the CDR3 is TGTGCCAGCAGCGAAACAGGGGGCGCGGTCTCCGAGCAGTACTTC. It yields the protein CASSETGGAVSEQYF.

The chain has TRBV2 and TRBJ2-2, with a possible D match to TRBD1 (6 bases). The CDR3 covers 15 residues. Per germline, CDR1 SNHLY and CDR2 FYNNEI. The V end lost 4 bases, the J end lost 3 bases, and 12 bases lay between the germline ends. This CDR3 reads CASSAQTGYTGELFF. CDR3 in DNA: TGTGCCAGCAGTGCACAGACAGGTTACACCGGGGAGCTGTTTTTT.

Regarding this clonotype: The junction departs from the called germline gene at one end, perhaps through a read error. The chain employs TRBV4-1 and TRBJ2-7; 8 nucleotides match TRBD1. This CDR3 contains 15 residues. Per the germline V gene, CDR1 is MGHRA and CDR2 is YSYEKL. The CDR3 protein is CASSQSMGQDYEQYF. The CDR3 region has the DNA TGTGCCAGCAGCCAAAGTATGGGACAGGACTACGAGCAGTACTTC.

This clonotype has more than one count but fewer than ten. V usage is TRBV2 and J usage is TRBJ1-6, with 9 bases matching TRBD1. The trim removed 2 bases at V and 6 bases at J, leaving 5 bases unmatched. The germline V gene encodes CDR1 SNHLY and CDR2 FYNNEI. This CDR3 is built from 16 residues. The CDR3 DNA reads as TGTGCCAGCAGTGAATATGGGACAGGGCCTAATTCACCCCTCCACTTT. It specifies CASSEYGTGPNSPLHF.

There are a few counts of this clonotype. The chain links TRBV29-1 to TRBJ1-2; 7 bases line up with TRBD1. Germline CDR1 SQVTM, CDR2 ANQGSEA. The CDR3 is 12 residues long. With V trimmed by 8 bases and J by 0 bases, 3 bases remained unmatched. CDR3: CSLQGTNYGYTF. CDR3 sequence (DNA): TGCAGCCTACAGGGGACTAACTATGGCTACACCTTC.

The rearrangement joins TRBV7-8 to TRBJ2-2, with 11 positions matching TRBD2. Germline CDR1 and CDR2: SGHVS and FQNEAQ. The CDR3 sequence is 14 residues long. DNA of the CDR3: TGTGCAACCTATAGCGGGAGGGTGGCCGGGGAGCTGTTTTTT. It specifies CATYSGRVAGELFF.